These 6 T cell receptor beta chains were all obtained from the same sample, sequenced in a study of circulating and synovial CD4+ cells in juvenile arthritis. Profiled with immunoSEQ multiplex PCR; TCRdb holds only in-frame clones, not every one. The table records about 32,000 clones, over 90% of them present only once. Sequencing was carried out using CD4+ T cells from blood. The receptor set was obtained from a human donor with juvenile idiopathic arthritis.

The chain couples TRBV19 to TRBJ2-7; possible D gene TRBD1, 6 bases. This CDR3 region has 15 residues. Trimming shortened V by 1 base and J by 3 bases, and 13 bases separated the two germline ends. Germline lookup yields CDR1 LNHDA and CDR2 SQIVND (reference sequence). DNA of the CDR3: TGTGCCAGTAGTATAGCTGGCCAGGGGATCTACGAGCAGTACTTC. Its translation: CASSIAGQGIYEQYF. Full variable domain (remainder filled in from reference TRBV19 and TRBJ2-7): DGGITQSPKYLFRKEGQNVTLSCEQNLNHDAMYWYRQDPGQGLRLIYYSQIVNDFQKGDIAEGYSVSREKKESFPLTVTSAQKNPTAFYLCASSIAGQGIYEQYFGPGTRLTVT.

This sequence joins TRBV21-1 and TRBJ2-7; TRBD2 was called by the table and not checked on the DNA. TRBV21-1 is a documented pseudogene. The CDR3 loop spans 16 amino acids. This CDR3 reads CASSKRGRSASYEQYF. The CDR3 bases are TGTGCCAGCAGCAAGAGAGGGAGGAGCGCCTCCTACGAGCAGTACTTC.

The chain couples TRBV7-2 to TRBJ2-1; TRBD2 aligns across 9 bases. CDR1 is SGHTA, CDR2 FQGNSA, per germline. J gave up 13 bases and V 1 base, and 5 bases lay outside the gene matches. The CDR3 extends over 13 amino acids. CDR3 sequence (DNA): TGTGCCAGCAGCTTAGAGCGGGGGGCCGAACAGTTCTTC. Its translation: CASSLERGAEQFF.

V is TRBV11-3 and J is TRBJ2-1, with 11 positions matching TRBD2. This CDR3 spans 16 amino acids. Germline-derived CDR1 and CDR2 are SGHNT and YENEEA. With V trimmed by 4 bases and J by 5 bases, 7 bases remained unmatched. The CDR3 spells CASSSVAGGGHNEQFF. The CDR3 nucleotides are TGTGCCAGCAGCTCTGTAGCGGGAGGGGGTCACAATGAGCAGTTCTTC.

This clone was detected a few times. This chain uses TRBV21-1 with TRBJ2-6; the D call in the table, TRBD1, was not verified against the DNA. TRBV21-1 constitutes a pseudogene. The CDR3 sequence is 16 residues long. CDR3 in amino acids: CASSKRQTSGANVLTF. The CDR3 nucleotides read TGTGCCAGCAGCAAACGACAGACCTCTGGGGCCAACGTCCTGACTTTC.

CDR3 sequence: CASRLAGVPGTQYF. For the CDR3, the DNA is TGTGCCAGCAGACTAGCGGGGGTTCCAGGGACCCAGTACTTC. The chain recombines TRBV6-6 with TRBJ2-5; 11 bases agree with TRBD2. CDR1 and CDR2 from the germline V gene are MNHNY and SVGAGI (reference sequence). The CDR3 is 14 residues long. V gave up 6 bases and J gave up 7 bases; unmatched junction bases: 7.